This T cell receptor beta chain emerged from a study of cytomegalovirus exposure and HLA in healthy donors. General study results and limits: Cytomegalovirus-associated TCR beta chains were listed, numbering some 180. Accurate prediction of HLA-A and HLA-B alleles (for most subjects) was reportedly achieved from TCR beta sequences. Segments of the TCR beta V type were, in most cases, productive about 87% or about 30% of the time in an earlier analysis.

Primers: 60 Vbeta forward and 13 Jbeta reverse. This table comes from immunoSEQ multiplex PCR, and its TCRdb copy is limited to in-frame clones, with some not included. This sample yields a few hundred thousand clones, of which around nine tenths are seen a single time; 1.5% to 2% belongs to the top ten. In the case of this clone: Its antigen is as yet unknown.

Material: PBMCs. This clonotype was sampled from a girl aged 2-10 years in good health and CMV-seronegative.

CDR3 region: CASSFQGGTEAFF. CDR3 nucleotide sequence: TGTGCCAGCAGTTTTCAGGGGGGCACTGAAGCTTTCTTT. V and J are TRBV27 and TRBJ1-1, with TRBD1 matching 7 bases. The CDR3 spans 13 residues. Germline-derived CDR1 and CDR2 are MNHEY and SMNVEV (reference sequence). The J segment lost 4 bases and the V segment lost 3 bases, leaving 2 bases of the junction unmatched.